This TCR beta chain derives from a study of blood T cell repertoires in COVID-19. As for the study in general: From T cells, B-cell-depleted T cells, or PBMCs came the material, which was cDNA or gDNA.

The V gene's germline CDR1 is LGHNA and CDR2 YSLEER. V was trimmed by 5 bases and J by 8 bases, leaving 27 bases between them. The CDR3 consists of 17 residues. Assignment of participants to cohorts was predicated upon participant-reported clinical history. Either two negative PCRs, clearance, or symptom resolution qualified Cohort 3 donors as recovered. Per the authors' pipeline: Nucleated cell counts were estimated from reference gene primer amplification. Assay: immunoSEQ multiplex PCR; the TCRdb copy retains only in-frame clones and omits some. V and J calls and clone size are those listed in that table; D and trimming were worked out from the DNA. This sample has 300,000 or so clones, with 90% found just once.

The sequenced material came from PBMCs or T cells enriched from blood (not recorded which). This receptor was taken from a man in his sixties who had recovered from COVID-19. The chain joins TRBV4-3 to TRBJ1-2, with D uncertain. The CDR3 DNA follows: TGCGCCAGCAGCACCCGACCGTTTGGACTGGTCGAGGGCGGCTACACCTTC. Amino acid sequence: CASSTRPFGLVEGGYTF.